Reported below is one TCR beta chain. The method was immunoSEQ multiplex PCR; TCRdb's version includes in-frame clones alone and lacks a portion of them. The data contain tens of thousands of clones, 83% of them seen just once; the ten biggest clones take up nearly 2.5%. Described treatment: preoperative locoregional IRX-2 cytokine immunotherapy. Preoperative locoregional IRX-2 cytokine immunotherapy was tested in the phase Ib source study. The record originates from a study of preoperative IRX-2 immunotherapy in early breast cancer. The length of the CDR3 is 18 residues. Trimming cost V 1 base and J 2 bases; bases outside gene matches: 10. Looked up from germline, CDR1 is MGHDK and CDR2 is SYGVNS.

The clonotype originates from a human donor with breast cancer. The chain is built from TRBV25-1 and TRBJ2-2, with TRBD1 identical over 7 bases. The sequencing here drew on lymph node tissue, taken from a patient treated with IRX-2 immunotherapy. The CDR3 sequence is CASSELQGMGNNTGELFF. In nucleotides, the CDR3 is TGTGCCAGCAGTGAATTACAGGGGATGGGAAATAACACCGGGGAGCTGTTTTTT.